This T cell receptor (beta chain) was retrieved from a study of regulatory T cells in long-lasting Graves disease. General study findings and limits: The TCR repertoire of persistent Graves' patients was less diverse than that of newly diagnosed ones.

CDR3 size: 14 residues. Germline CDR1 and CDR2: PRHDT and FYEKMQ (reference sequence). iRepertoire HTBI primers and Arm-PCR of CDR3 regions built TCR beta libraries. Each CDR3 protein is one row after TCRdb ran MiXCR on the multiplex PCR reads. This sample has 500,000 or so distinct CDR3 sequences, with 13% to 15% found just once. The time point was: newly diagnosed GD, antithyroid drugs for less than 3 months. The TCR library was made from RNA that had been extracted from PBMCs in TRIzol. This clonotype was observed a single time. Its antigen is still unknown. In addition, the sample was reused for a study of T cells in Graves' hyperthyroidism and ophthalmopathy. That investigation notes: A first-round RT-PCR of the TCR CDR3 used the HTBI primer set.

The receptor was isolated from a woman aged 45-59 years with Graves disease. V gene TRBV13 combines with J gene TRBJ2-5; no reliable D call. TRBJ2-1 explains the end of the DNA better; the J call may be wrong. This material consisted of peripheral blood mononuclear cells (PBMCs), taken at new diagnosis, from a patient treated with antithyroid drugs. CDR3 sequence: CASSMARSRDEQFF. The CDR3 bases are TGTGCCAGCAGCATGGCTAGAAGCCGCGATGAGCAGTTCTTC.